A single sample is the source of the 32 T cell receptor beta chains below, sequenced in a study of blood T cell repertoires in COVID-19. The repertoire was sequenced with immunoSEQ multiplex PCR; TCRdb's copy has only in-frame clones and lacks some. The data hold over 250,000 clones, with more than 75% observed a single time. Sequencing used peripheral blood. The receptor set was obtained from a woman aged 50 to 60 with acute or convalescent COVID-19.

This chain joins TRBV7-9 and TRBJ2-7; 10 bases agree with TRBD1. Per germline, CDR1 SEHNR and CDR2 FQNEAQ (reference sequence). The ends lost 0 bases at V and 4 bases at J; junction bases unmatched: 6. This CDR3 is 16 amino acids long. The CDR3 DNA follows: TGTGCCAGCAGCTTAGCGGATCCGGGACAGGGGTACGAGCAGTACTTC. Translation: CASSLADPGQGYEQYF.

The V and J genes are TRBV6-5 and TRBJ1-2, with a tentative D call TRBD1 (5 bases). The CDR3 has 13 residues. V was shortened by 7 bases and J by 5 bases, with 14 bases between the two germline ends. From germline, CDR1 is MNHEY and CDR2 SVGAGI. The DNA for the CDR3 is TGTGCCAGCATCGCGGGGGGGGGATATGGCTACACCTTC. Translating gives CASIAGGGYGYTF.

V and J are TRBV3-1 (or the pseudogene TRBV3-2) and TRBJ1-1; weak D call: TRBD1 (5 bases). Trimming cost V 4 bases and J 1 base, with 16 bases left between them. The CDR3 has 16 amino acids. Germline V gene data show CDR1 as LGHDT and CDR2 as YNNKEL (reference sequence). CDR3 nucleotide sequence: TGTGCCAGCAGCCGCACAGGCGGTGCTAGGAACACTGAAGCTTTCTTT. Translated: CASSRTGGARNTEAFF.

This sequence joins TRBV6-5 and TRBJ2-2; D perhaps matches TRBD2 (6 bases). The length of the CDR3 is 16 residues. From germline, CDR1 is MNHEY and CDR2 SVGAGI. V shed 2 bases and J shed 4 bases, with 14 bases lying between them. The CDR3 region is CASSYNWDFLTGELFF. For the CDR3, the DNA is TGTGCCAGCAGTTACAATTGGGACTTCCTCACCGGGGAGCTGTTTTTT.

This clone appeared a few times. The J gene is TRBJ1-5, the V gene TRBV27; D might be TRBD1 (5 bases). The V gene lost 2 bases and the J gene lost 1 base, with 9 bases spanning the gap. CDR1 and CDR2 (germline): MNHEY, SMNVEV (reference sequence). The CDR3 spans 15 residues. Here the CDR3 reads CASSLNQGSNQPQHF. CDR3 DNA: TGTGCCAGCAGTTTAAACCAGGGAAGCAATCAGCCCCAGCATTTT.

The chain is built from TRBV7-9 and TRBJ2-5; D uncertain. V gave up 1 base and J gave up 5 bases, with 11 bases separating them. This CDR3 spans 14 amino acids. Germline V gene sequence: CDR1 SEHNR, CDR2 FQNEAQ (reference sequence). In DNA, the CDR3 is TGTGCCAGCAGCTTAGTCGGTAGGCGGGAGACCCAGTACTTC. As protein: CASSLVGRRETQYF.

The CDR3 sequence is CASSLFGLAVSGADTQYF. The DNA of the CDR3 is TGTGCCAGCAGCTTATTTGGACTAGCGGTGAGTGGGGCAGATACGCAGTATTTT. V is TRBV7-9 and J is TRBJ2-3; TRBD2 matches at 10 bases. Trimming at V came to 2 bases and at J to 4 bases, leaving 12 bases not matched to a gene. Germline V gene lookup returns CDR1 SEHNR and CDR2 FQNEAQ (reference sequence). The CDR3 runs 18 residues.

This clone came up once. The CDR3 sequence is CASRREQNQPQHF. Here the CDR3 DNA reads TGTGCCAGCAGGAGGGAGCAGAATCAGCCCCAGCATTTT. This chain uses TRBV2 with TRBJ1-5; D unresolved. V was pared by 6 bases and J by 4 bases, with 10 bases between. The CDR3 is made up of 13 amino acids. Germline V gives CDR1 SNHLY, CDR2 FYNNEI.

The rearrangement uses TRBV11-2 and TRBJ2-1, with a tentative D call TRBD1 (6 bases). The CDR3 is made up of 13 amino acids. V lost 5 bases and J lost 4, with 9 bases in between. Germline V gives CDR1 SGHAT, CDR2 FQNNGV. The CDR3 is CASSPGQYNEQFF. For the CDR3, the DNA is TGTGCCAGCAGCCCTGGACAGTACAATGAGCAGTTCTTC.

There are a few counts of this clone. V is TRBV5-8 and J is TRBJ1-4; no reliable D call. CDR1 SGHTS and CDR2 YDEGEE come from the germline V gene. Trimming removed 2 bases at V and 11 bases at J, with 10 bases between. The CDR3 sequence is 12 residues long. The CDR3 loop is CASSLRGWKLFF. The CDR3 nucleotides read TGTGCCAGCAGCTTAAGAGGTTGGAAACTGTTTTTT.

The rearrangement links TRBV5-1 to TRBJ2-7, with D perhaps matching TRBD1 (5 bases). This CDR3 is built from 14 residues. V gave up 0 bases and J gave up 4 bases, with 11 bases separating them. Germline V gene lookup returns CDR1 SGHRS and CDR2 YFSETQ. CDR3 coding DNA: TGCGCCAGCAGCTTGGCGGTAGCAGGGTACGAGCAGTACTTC. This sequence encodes CASSLAVAGYEQYF.

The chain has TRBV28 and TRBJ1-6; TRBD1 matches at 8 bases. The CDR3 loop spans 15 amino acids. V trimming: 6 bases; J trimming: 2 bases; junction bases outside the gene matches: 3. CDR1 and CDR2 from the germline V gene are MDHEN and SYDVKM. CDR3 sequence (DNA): TGTGCCAGCAGGGGACAGGAGACCTATAATTCACCCCTCCACTTT. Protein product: CASRGQETYNSPLHF.

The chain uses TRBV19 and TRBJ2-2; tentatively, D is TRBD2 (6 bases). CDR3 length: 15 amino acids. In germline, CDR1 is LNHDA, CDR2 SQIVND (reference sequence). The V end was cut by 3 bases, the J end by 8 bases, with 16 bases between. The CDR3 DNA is TGTGCCAGTAGTATCCAGCCGGGAGTAAGGGGGGAGCTGTTTTTT. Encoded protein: CASSIQPGVRGELFF.

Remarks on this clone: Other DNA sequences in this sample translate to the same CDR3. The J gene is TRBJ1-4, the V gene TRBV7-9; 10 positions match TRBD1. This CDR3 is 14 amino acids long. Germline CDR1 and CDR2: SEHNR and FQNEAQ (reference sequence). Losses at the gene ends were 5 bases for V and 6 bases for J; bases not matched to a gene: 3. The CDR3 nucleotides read TGTGCCAGCAGCCTTGGGACAGGGGATGAAAAACTGTTTTTT. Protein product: CASSLGTGDEKLFF.

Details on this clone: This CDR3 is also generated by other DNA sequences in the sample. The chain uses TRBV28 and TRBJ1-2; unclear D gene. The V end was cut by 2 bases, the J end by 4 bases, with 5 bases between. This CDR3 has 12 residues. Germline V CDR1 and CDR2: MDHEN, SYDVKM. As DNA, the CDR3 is TGTGCCAGCAGTTTAACGGTCTATGGCTACACCTTC. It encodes CASSLTVYGYTF.

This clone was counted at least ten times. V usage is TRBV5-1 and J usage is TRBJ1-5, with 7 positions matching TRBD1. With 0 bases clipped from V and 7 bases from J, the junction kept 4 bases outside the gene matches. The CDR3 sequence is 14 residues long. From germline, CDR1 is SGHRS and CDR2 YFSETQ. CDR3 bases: TGCGCCAGCAGCTTGGAGGGGGCATTCCAGCCCCAGCATTTT. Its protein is CASSLEGAFQPQHF.

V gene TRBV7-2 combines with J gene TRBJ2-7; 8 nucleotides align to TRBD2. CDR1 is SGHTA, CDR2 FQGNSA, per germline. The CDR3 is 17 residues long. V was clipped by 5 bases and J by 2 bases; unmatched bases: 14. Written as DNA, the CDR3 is TGTGCCAGCAGCCCCCTCGGGACGGGAGGGTACGCCTACGAGCAGTACTTC. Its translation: CASSPLGTGGYAYEQYF. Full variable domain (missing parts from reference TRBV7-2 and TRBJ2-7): GAGVSQSPSNKVTEKGKDVELRCDPISGHTALYWYRQSLGQGLEFLIYFQGNSAPDKSGLPSDRFSAERTGGSVSTLTIQRTQQEDSAVYLCASSPLGTGGYAYEQYFGPGTRLTVT.

The CDR3 DNA sequence: TGCGCCAGCAGCCCTCCGGGACAGTGGGAGGAAAAACTGTTTTTT. It translates to CASSPPGQWEEKLFF. The chain joins TRBV4-1 to TRBJ1-4; 7 bases are shared with TRBD1. V was clipped by 4 bases and J by 8 bases; unmatched bases: 10. Germline V lookup: CDR1 MGHRA, CDR2 YSYEKL. The CDR3 runs to 15 residues.

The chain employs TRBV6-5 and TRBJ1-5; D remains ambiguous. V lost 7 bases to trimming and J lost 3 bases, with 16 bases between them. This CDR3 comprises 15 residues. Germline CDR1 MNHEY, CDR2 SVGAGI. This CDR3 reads CASNPRRQDNQPQHF. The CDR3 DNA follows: TGTGCCAGCAATCCACGAAGGCAGGACAATCAGCCCCAGCATTTT.

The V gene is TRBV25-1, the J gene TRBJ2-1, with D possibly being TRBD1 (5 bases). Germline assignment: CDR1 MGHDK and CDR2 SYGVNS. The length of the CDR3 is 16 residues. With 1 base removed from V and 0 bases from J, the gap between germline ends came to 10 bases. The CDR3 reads CASSESPTVSYNEQFF. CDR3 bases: TGTGCCAGCAGTGAATCCCCGACAGTCTCCTACAATGAGCAGTTCTTC.

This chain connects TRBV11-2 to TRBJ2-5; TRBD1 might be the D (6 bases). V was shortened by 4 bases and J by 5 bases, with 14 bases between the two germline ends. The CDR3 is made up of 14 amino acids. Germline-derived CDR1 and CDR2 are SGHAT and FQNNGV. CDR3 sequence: CASSSQDRLETQYF. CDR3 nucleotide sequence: TGTGCCAGCAGCTCACAAGACAGGTTGGAGACCCAGTACTTC.

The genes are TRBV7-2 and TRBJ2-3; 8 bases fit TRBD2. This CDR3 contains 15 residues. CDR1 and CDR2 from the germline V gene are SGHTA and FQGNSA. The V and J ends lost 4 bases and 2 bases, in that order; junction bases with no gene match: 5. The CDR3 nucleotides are TGTGCCAGCAGCTCGTTACTAGCGGTCACAGATACGCAGTATTTT. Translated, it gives CASSSLLAVTDTQYF.

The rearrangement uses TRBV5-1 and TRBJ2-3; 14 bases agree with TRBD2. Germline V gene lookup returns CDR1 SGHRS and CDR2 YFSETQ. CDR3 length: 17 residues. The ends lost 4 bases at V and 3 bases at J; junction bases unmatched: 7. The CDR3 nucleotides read TGCGCCAGCAGCCAGGGACTAGCGGGAGCTAAGACAGATACGCAGTATTTT. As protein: CASSQGLAGAKTDTQYF.

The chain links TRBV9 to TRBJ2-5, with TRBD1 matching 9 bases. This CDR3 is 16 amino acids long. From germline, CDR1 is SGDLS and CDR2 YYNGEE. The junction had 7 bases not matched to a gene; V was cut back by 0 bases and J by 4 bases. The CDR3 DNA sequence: TGTGCCAGCAGCGTAGTAGGGGGACAGGGAGGAGAGACCCAGTACTTC. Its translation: CASSVVGGQGGETQYF.

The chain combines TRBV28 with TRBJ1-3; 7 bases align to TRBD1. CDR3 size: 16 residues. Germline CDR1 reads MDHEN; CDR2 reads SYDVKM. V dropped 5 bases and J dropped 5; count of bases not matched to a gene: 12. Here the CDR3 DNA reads TGTGCCAGCAGTCCCGGGGGTGGAGGGGGCAGAAACACCATATATTTT. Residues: CASSPGGGGGRNTIYF.

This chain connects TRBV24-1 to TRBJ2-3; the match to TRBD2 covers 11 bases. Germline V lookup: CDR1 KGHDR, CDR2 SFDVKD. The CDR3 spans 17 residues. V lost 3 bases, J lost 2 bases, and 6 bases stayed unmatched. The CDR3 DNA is TGTGCCACCAGTGATCTGGGACTAGCGGAGTCCACAGATACGCAGTATTTT. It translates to CATSDLGLAESTDTQYF.

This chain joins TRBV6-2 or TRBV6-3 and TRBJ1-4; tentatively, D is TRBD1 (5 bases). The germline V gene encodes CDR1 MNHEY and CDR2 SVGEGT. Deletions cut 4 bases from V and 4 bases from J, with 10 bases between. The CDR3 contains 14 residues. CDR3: CASSSTEHNEKLFF. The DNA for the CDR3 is TGTGCCAGCAGTTCGACAGAGCATAATGAAAAACTGTTTTTT.

Here the CDR3 DNA reads TGTGCCAGCAGTTACTCGCCCACAGGGGGCCGCAATGGCTACACCTTC. Translating it yields CASSYSPTGGRNGYTF. The chain is built from TRBV6-5 and TRBJ1-2; TRBD1 agrees at 9 bases. Germline values: CDR1 MNHEY, CDR2 SVGAGI. V gave up 0 bases and J gave up 6 bases; unmatched junction bases: 8. This CDR3 has 16 amino acids.

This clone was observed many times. CDR3 DNA: TGTGCCAGCAATGCAGGACAGGGGGCGTACGAGCAGTACTTC. Encoded protein: CASNAGQGAYEQYF. This chain joins TRBV6-6 and TRBJ2-7; 11 bases line up with TRBD1. The CDR3 sequence is 14 residues long. The ends lost 7 bases at V and 4 bases at J; junction bases unmatched: 6. Germline-derived CDR1 and CDR2 are MNHNY and SVGAGI (reference sequence).

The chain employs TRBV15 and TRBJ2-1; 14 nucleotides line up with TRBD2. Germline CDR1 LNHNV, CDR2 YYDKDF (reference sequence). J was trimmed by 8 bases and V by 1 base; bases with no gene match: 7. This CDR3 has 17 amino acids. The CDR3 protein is CATSRVRTSGRTYEQFF. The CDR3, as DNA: TGTGCCACCAGCAGAGTTAGGACTAGCGGGAGGACGTATGAGCAGTTCTTC.

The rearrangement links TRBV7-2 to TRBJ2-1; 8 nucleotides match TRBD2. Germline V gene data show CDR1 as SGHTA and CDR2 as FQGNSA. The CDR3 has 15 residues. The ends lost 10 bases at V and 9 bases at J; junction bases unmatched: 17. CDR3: CATRFSTGGPGEQFF. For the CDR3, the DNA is TGTGCCACCCGTTTTAGTACGGGAGGGCCGGGTGAGCAGTTCTTC.

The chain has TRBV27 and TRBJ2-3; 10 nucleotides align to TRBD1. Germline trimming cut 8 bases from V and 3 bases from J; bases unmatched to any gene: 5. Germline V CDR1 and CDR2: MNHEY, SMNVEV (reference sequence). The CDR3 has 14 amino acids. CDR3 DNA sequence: TGTGCCAGCGGCCGGGACAGGGGAACAGATACGCAGTATTTT. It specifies CASGRDRGTDTQYF.